Listed below are T cell receptor beta chains from one sample, sequenced in a study of T-cell memory formation after mild COVID-19. TCRdb re-analysed the 5' RACE reads in MiXCR, keeping a single row per CDR3 protein. The sample lists roughly 150,000 distinct CDR3 sequences; 14% to 15% were seen once. The source material was PBMCs or a T cell subset sorted from them (not recorded which). The receptors derive from an adult woman who had mild COVID-19 (a few samples of this study predate the infection). Cell type and time point are not known. Each CDR3 is given without its conserved first and last residue. Each record gives: V gene, CDR3 protein.

TRBV19 | ASSMGGWDSSYEQY
TRBV7-9 | ASSLALAGVLDTQY
TRBV5-1 | ASSLVATLVQETQY
TRBV29-1 | SYTRGDPKNGYT
TRBV6-6 | ASSYGPGTGSYEQY
TRBV11-3 | ASSLGLRDYGFYEQY
TRBV20-1 | SAREVTTSGGWDTQY
TRBV6-2/TRBV6-3 | AGRLAGGNTGELF
TRBV9 | ASSPAPVETQY
TRBV7-6 | ASSLVAGFYEQY
TRBV10-3 | AIRETGDSNQPQH
TRBV2 | ASAVQEVSYEQY
TRBV7-9 | ASSSRLAGGLHNEQF
TRBV11-2 | ASSLAHTRGAVYNEQF
TRBV30 | ASLGQANYEQY
TRBV20-1 | SASVLEGTEAF
TRBV28 | ASTLGGWGDTQY
TRBV4-1 | ASSQVGQLTTGQY
TRBV7-9 | ASSRRDSHEQY
TRBV5-1 | ASSQGIQGAKGVTEAF
TRBV3-1 | ASSQEARYNEQF
TRBV7-9 | ASSPLGNNQPQH
TRBV6-2/TRBV6-3 | ASSYLAGVDNEQF
TRBV12-3/TRBV12-4 | ASTPLAANTGELF
TRBV7-9 | ASSSYGGAKASYEQY